These T cell receptor beta chains were read from a single sample in a study of blood T cell repertoires in COVID-19. TCRdb's copy holds only in-frame clones and misses some; the assay was immunoSEQ multiplex PCR. The sample lists 35,000 to 55,000 clones; 70% to 90% were seen once. Sequencing input: peripheral blood. These receptor sequences come from a woman in her seventies in a cohort sampled during active COVID-19. Each CDR3 is given with its conserved first and last residue. Each record gives: V gene, J gene, clone size, D gene, CDR3 protein, CDR3 DNA. A D gene is named only where the DNA matches it firmly. The size of a clone is reported for some rows only, either as once, few or many, or as a class for expanded clones.

TRBV30	TRBJ2-1	.	TRBD2	CAWRARAGESYNEQFF	TGTGCCTGGAGGGCAAGAGCGGGAGAGTCCTACAATGAGCAGTTCTTC
TRBV27	TRBJ2-3	.	.	CASRTQTRSGTQYF	TGTGCCAGCCGAACCCAAACGCGGTCGGGTACGCAGTATTTT
TRBV3-1/TRBV3-2	TRBJ2-1	.	TRBD2	CASRPRAGGDDEQFF	TGTGCCAGCAGACCAAGGGCGGGAGGGGACGATGAGCAGTTCTTC
TRBV5-1	TRBJ2-1	.	.	CASSLGHNAYNEQFF	TGCGCCAGCAGCTTAGGACACAACGCGTACAATGAGCAGTTCTTC
TRBV18	TRBJ2-5	.	TRBD1	CASSRGQGLETQYF	TGTGCCAGCTCACGGGGACAGGGTTTGGAGACCCAGTACTTC
TRBV11-2	TRBJ2-7	.	TRBD1	CASSASRDRFSYEQYF	TGTGCCAGCAGCGCGAGCCGGGACAGATTCTCCTACGAGCAGTACTTC
TRBV27	TRBJ2-1	.	TRBD2	CASSFSGRPPYNEQFF	TGTGCCAGCAGTTTTAGCGGGAGGCCGCCCTACAATGAGCAGTTCTTC
TRBV10-1	TRBJ2-3	once	.	CASSDGLDGLDTQYF	TGCGCCAGCAGTGACGGTCTAGACGGCCTAGATACGCAGTATTTT
TRBV3-1/TRBV3-2	TRBJ1-1	.	.	CASSQVEGRTEAFF	TGTGCCAGCAGCCAAGTGGAGGGGAGAACTGAAGCTTTCTTT
TRBV5-4	TRBJ2-7	.	.	CASSLGQGGPYEQYF	TGTGCCAGCAGCTTGGGGCAGGGGGGCCCCTACGAGCAGTACTTC
TRBV28	TRBJ1-5	once	.	CASRLQAFQPQHF	TGTGCCAGCAGACTACAGGCCTTTCAGCCCCAGCATTTT
TRBV19	TRBJ2-2	.	TRBD1	CASSPGDRNTGELFF	TGTGCCAGTAGTCCCGGGGACAGGAACACCGGGGAGCTGTTTTTT
TRBV7-9	TRBJ2-1	once	.	CASSPQGDEQFF	TGTGCCAGCAGCCCGCAGGGTGATGAGCAGTTCTTC
TRBV5-4	TRBJ1-4	.	TRBD1	CASSRSGQGNEKLFF	TGTGCCAGCAGTAGATCGGGACAGGGGAATGAAAAACTGTTTTTT
TRBV27	TRBJ2-7	.	TRBD1	CASSLGGQGYEQYF	TGTGCCAGCAGTTTGGGGGGACAGGGCTACGAGCAGTACTTC
TRBV2	TRBJ1-3	.	TRBD1	CASRTPGQGSGNTIYF	TGTGCCAGCAGGACCCCGGGACAGGGCTCTGGAAACACCATATATTTT
TRBV5-5	TRBJ2-2	medium-sized	TRBD1	CASSLYRGPNTGELFF	TGTGCCAGCAGCCTTTACAGGGGGCCCAACACCGGGGAGCTGTTTTTT
TRBV11-3	TRBJ2-3	.	.	CASSSRAQSSTDTQYF	TGTGCCAGCAGCTCTAGAGCACAATCTAGCACAGATACGCAGTATTTT
TRBV7-8	TRBJ2-7	.	TRBD2	CASSLSGSLSYEQYF	TGTGCCAGCAGCCTTAGCGGGAGTCTTTCCTACGAGCAGTACTTC
TRBV5-1	TRBJ2-5	.	TRBD2	CASSSSAGGSQETQYF	TGCGCCAGCAGCTCATCAGCGGGGGGAAGCCAAGAGACCCAGTACTTC
TRBV6-2/TRBV6-3	TRBJ2-7	.	.	CASSYLGQGNPEQYF	TGTGCCAGCAGTTACCTGGGACAAGGGAATCCCGAGCAGTACTTC
TRBV28	TRBJ1-3	.	.	CASSLRGGSGNTIYF	TGTGCCAGCAGTTTGCGCGGGGGGTCTGGAAACACCATATATTTT
TRBV18	TRBJ2-3	.	.	CASSPPVRTDTQYF	TGTGCCAGCTCACCACCCGTTCGCACAGATACGCAGTATTTT
TRBV5-4	TRBJ2-7	.	.	CASSSEWAEGEQYF	TGTGCCAGCAGCTCGGAGTGGGCCGAGGGAGAGCAGTACTTC
TRBV27	TRBJ1-6	.	TRBD1	CASSFAPTGGIIPLHF	TGTGCCAGCAGTTTCGCCCCGACAGGGGGAATAATTCCCCTCCACTTT
TRBV19	TRBJ1-4	.	.	CASSTTGGGLAEKLFF	TGTGCCAGTAGTACCACGGGGGGAGGGCTGGCAGAAAAACTGTTTTTT
TRBV2	TRBJ2-5	.	.	CASRKTSQETQYF	TGTGCCAGCAGGAAGACTAGTCAAGAGACCCAGTACTTC
TRBV11-2	TRBJ1-4	.	.	CASSSLAGPSNEKLFF	TGTGCCAGCAGCTCACTAGCGGGGCCCTCTAATGAAAAACTGTTTTTT
TRBV5-5	TRBJ1-6	.	TRBD1	CASSSGTGENSPLHF	TGTGCCAGCAGCTCTGGGACAGGGGAGAATTCACCCCTCCACTTT
TRBV7-9	TRBJ2-2	few	.	CASSLNTGELFF	TGTGCCAGCAGCCTGAACACCGGGGAGCTGTTTTTT
TRBV28	TRBJ2-7	.	TRBD2	CASRGFSGRLVEQYF	TGTGCCAGCAGGGGTTTTAGCGGGAGGTTGGTCGAGCAGTACTTC